The 5 T cell receptor beta chains below were found in one sample sequenced in a study of T cell responses to AZD1222 COVID-19 vaccine. The method was immunoSEQ multiplex PCR; TCRdb's version includes in-frame clones alone and lacks a portion of them. The sample holds 95,000 to 150,000 clones, 80% to 90% seen once. Sequenced material: peripheral blood, taken on day 0 of AZD1222 vaccination. Receptors originate from an adult in good health.

CDR3 amino acids: CASSLAGRNQPQHF. As DNA, the CDR3 is TGTGCCAGCAGCTTGGCCGGGCGAAATCAGCCCCAGCATTTT. The rearrangement links TRBV5-6 to TRBJ1-5, with D uncertain. Trimming took 0 bases from V and 4 from J, leaving 8 bases between them. Per germline, CDR1 SGHDT and CDR2 YYEEEE. The CDR3 length is 14 residues.

The CDR3 here is CSVQGGTNQPQHF. The DNA for the CDR3 is TGCAGCGTTCAAGGAGGCACCAATCAGCCCCAGCATTTT. The chain carries TRBV29-1 and TRBJ1-5; D is uncertain. This CDR3 spans 13 amino acids. Germline assignment: CDR1 SQVTM and CDR2 ANQGSEA. The V end lost 5 bases, the J end lost 3 bases, and 11 bases lay between the germline ends.

This sequence joins TRBV5-6 and TRBJ1-1, with 9 bases matching TRBD1. The J segment lost 5 bases and the V segment lost 4 bases, leaving 6 bases of the junction unmatched. Germline-derived CDR1 and CDR2 are SGHDT and YYEEEE. The CDR3 runs 14 residues. The CDR3 reads CASSLPDRGTEAFF. The DNA of the CDR3 is TGTGCCAGCAGCCTACCGGACAGGGGTACTGAAGCTTTCTTT.

The table lists this clone with a count of one. The V and J genes are TRBV5-6 and TRBJ1-4; no clear D. The CDR3 covers 14 residues. V shed 2 bases and J shed 5 bases, with 10 bases lying between them. In germline, CDR1 is SGHDT, CDR2 YYEEEE. For the CDR3, the DNA is TGTGCCAGCAGCTTAGGACGGATGAATGAAAAACTGTTTTTT. This sequence encodes CASSLGRMNEKLFF.

The V call is TRBV7-2, the J call TRBJ2-6; the D gene is possibly TRBD1 (6 bases). Trimming pared 7 bases from V and 1 base from J, leaving 8 bases between. Per the germline V gene, CDR1 is SGHTA and CDR2 is FQGNSA. The CDR3 runs 14 residues. The CDR3 nucleotides are TGTGCCAGCAACCAGGGGTCTGGGGCCAACGTCCTGACTTTC. Translation: CASNQGSGANVLTF.